This T cell receptor beta chain is drawn from a study of control samples from healthy donors and cancer patients. Produced via immunoSEQ multiplex PCR; TCRdb's table is partial and in-frame only. The sample shows tens of thousands of clones, 95% to 97% of them seen only once. Looked up from germline, CDR1 is LNHDA and CDR2 is SQIVND (reference sequence). V shed 8 bases and J 9 bases; nucleotides not matched to a gene: 0. This CDR3 spans 10 amino acids. This chain joins TRBV19 and TRBJ1-3, with 8 bases that match TRBD1. This receptor was obtained from a woman in her thirties in good health. Sample: blood. The CDR3 is CASGTGTIYF. DNA for the CDR3: TGTGCCAGTGGGACAGGCACCATATATTTT.